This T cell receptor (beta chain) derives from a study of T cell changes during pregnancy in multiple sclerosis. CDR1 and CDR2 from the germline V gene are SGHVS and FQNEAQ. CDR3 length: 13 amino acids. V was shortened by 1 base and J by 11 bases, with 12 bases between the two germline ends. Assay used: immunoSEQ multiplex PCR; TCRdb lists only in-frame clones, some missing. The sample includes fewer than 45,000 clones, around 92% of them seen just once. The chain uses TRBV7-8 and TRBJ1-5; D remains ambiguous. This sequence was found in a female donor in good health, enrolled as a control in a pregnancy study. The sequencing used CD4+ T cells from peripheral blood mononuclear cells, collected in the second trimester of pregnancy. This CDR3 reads CASSLGAESAQHF. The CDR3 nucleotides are TGTGCCAGCAGCTTAGGCGCCGAATCGGCCCAGCATTTT.